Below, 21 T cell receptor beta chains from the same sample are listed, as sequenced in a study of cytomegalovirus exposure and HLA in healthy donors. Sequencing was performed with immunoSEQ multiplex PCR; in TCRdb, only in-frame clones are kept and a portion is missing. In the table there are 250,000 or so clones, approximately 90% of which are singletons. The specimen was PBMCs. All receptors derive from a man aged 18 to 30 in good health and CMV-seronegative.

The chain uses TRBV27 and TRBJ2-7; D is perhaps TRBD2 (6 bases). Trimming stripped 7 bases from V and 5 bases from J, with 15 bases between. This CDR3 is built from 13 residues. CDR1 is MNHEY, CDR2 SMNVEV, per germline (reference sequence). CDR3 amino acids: CASMAWAGNEQYF. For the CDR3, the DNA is TGTGCCAGCATGGCCTGGGCGGGAAACGAGCAGTACTTC.

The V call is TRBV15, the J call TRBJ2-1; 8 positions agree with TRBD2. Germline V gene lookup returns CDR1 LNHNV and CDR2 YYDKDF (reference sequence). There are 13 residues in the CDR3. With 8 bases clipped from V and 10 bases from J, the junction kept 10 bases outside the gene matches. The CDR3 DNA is TGTGCCACCTCGGGAGGGCCTTACCCCGAGCAGTTCTTC. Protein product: CATSGGPYPEQFF. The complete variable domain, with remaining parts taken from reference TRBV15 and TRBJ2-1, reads DAMVIQNPRYQVTQFGKPVTLSCSQTLNHNVMYWYQQKSSQAPKLLFHYYDKDFNNEADTPDNFQSRRPNTSFCFLDIRSPGLGDTAMYLCATSGGPYPEQFFGPGTRLTVL.

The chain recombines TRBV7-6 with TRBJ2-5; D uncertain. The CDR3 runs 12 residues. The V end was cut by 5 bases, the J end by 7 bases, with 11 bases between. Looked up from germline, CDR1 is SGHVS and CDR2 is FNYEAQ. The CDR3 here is CASSPLNPTQYF. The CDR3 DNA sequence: TGTGCCAGCAGCCCCCTAAATCCGACCCAGTACTTC.

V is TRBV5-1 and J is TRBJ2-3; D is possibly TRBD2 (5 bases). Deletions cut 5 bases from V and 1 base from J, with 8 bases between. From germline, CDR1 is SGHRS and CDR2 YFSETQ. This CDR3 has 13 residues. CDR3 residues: CASRPGGTDTQYF. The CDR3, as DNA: TGCGCCAGCAGGCCCGGGGGCACAGATACGCAGTATTTT.

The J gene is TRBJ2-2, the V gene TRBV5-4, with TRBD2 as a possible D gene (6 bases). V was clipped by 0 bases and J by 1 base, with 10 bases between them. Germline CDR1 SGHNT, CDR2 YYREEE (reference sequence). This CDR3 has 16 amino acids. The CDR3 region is CASSLAAGMNTGELFF. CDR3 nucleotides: TGTGCCAGCAGCTTGGCCGCGGGGATGAACACCGGGGAGCTGTTTTTT.

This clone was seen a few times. CDR3 protein: CASSVVGGDYGYTF. The CDR3 nucleotides read TGTGCCAGCAGCGTAGTGGGAGGGGACTATGGCTACACCTTC. The V call is TRBV9, the J call TRBJ1-2, with a possible D match to TRBD1 (5 bases). Trimming removed 0 bases at V and 3 bases at J, with 9 bases between. The CDR3 has 14 residues. CDR1 and CDR2 (germline): SGDLS, YYNGEE.

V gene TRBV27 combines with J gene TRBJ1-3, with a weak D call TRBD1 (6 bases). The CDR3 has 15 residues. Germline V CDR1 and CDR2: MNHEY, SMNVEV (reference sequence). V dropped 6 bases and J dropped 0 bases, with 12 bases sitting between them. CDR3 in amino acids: CASRQQGFSGNTIYF. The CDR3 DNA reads TGTGCCAGCAGGCAACAGGGCTTCTCTGGAAACACCATATATTTT.

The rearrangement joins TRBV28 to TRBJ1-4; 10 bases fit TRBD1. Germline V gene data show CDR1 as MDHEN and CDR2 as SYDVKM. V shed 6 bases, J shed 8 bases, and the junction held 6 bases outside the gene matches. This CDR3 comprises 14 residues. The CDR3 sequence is CASRTGGHEEKLFF. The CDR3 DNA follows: TGTGCCAGCAGGACAGGGGGCCATGAGGAAAAACTGTTTTTT.

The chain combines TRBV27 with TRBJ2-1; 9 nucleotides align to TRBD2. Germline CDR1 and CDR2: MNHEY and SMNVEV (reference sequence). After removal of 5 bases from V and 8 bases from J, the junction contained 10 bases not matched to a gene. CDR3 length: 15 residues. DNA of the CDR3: TGTGCCAGCAGTCACGGACTAGCGACGCCCGATGAGCAGTTCTTC. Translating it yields CASSHGLATPDEQFF.

The CDR3 loop reads CASRPLFSGPSTDTQYF. The CDR3 DNA sequence: TGTGCCAGCAGGCCGCTATTTAGCGGCCCAAGCACAGATACGCAGTATTTT. The chain has TRBV28 and TRBJ2-3, with D possibly TRBD2 on 6 matching bases. The CDR3 is 17 residues long. V shed 6 bases and J shed 0 bases, with 19 bases lying between them. Germline CDR1 is MDHEN and CDR2 is SYDVKM.

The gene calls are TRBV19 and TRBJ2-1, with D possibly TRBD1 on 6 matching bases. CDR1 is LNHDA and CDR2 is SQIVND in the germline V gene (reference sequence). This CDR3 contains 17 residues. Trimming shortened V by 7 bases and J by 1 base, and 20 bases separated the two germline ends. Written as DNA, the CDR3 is TGTGCCAGTACCCCGGGGCCAGGGGACGGGTCCTACAATGAGCAGTTCTTC. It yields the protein CASTPGPGDGSYNEQFF.

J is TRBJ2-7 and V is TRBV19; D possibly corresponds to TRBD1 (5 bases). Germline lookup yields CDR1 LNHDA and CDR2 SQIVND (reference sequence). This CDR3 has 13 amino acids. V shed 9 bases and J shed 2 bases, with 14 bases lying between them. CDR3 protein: CASSSAGPYEQYF. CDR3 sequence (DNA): TGTGCCAGCTCCTCCGCAGGGCCCTACGAGCAGTACTTC.

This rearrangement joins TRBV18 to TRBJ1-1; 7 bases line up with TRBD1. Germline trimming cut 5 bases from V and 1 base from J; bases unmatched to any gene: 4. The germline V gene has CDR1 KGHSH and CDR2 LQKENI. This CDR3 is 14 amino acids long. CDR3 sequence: CASSTRQGNTEAFF. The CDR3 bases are TGTGCCAGCTCAACCCGACAGGGGAACACTGAAGCTTTCTTT. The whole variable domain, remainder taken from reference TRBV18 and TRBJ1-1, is NAGVMQNPRHLVRRRGQEARLRCSPMKGHSHVYWYRQLPEEGLKFMVYLQKENIIDESGMPKERFSAEFPKEGPSILRIQQVVRGDSAAYFCASSTRQGNTEAFFGQGTRLTVV.

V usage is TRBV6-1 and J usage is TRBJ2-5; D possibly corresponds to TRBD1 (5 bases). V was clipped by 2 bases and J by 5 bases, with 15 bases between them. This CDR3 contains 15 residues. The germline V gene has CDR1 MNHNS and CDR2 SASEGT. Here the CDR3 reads CASSEFQGGHETQYF. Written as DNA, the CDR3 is TGTGCCAGCAGTGAATTTCAGGGTGGTCACGAGACCCAGTACTTC.

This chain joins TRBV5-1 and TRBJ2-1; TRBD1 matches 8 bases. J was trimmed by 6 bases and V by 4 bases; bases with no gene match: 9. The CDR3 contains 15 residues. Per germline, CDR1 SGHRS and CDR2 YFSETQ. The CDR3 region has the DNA TGCGCCAGCAGCATTCAGGGGGCTGGTGTCAATGAGCAGTTCTTC. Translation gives CASSIQGAGVNEQFF.

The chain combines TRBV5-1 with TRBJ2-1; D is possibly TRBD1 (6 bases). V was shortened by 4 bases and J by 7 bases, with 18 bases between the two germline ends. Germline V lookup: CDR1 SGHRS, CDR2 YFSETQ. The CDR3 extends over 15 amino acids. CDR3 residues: CASSPGQPGLNEQFF. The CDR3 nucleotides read TGCGCCAGCAGCCCCGGACAGCCCGGCCTTAATGAGCAGTTCTTC.

In DNA form, the CDR3 reads TGCGCCAGCATCGGACCAGCGGATCAAGAGACCCAGTACTTC. It is translated as CASIGPADQETQYF. The V call is TRBV5-1, the J call TRBJ2-5; D might be TRBD2 (5 bases). Trimming stripped 6 bases from V and 2 bases from J, with 14 bases between. Germline V gives CDR1 SGHRS, CDR2 YFSETQ. The CDR3 sequence is 14 residues long.

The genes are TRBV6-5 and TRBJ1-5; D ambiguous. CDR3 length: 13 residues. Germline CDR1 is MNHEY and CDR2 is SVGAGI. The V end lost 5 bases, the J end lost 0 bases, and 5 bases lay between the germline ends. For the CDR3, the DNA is TGTGCCAGCAGTCCAGATAGCAATCAGCCCCAGCATTTT. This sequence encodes CASSPDSNQPQHF.

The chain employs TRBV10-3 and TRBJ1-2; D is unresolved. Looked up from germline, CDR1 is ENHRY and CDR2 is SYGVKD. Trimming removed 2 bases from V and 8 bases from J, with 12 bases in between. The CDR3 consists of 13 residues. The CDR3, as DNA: TGTGCCATCAGTGAGACCAACTCCGGGGGCTACACCTTC. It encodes CAISETNSGGYTF.

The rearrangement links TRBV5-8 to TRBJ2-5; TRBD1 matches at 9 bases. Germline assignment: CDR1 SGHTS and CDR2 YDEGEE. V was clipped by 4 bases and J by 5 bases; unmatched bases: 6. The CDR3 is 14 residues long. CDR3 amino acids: CASSRGQGGETQYF. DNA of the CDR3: TGTGCCAGCAGCCGGGGACAGGGTGGGGAGACCCAGTACTTC. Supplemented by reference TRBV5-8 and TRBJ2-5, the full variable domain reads EAGVTQSPTHLIKTRGQQATLRCSPISGHTSVYWYQQALGLGLQFLLWYDEGEERNRGNFPPRFSGRQFPNYSSELNVNALELEDSALYLCASSRGQGGETQYFGPGTRLLVL.

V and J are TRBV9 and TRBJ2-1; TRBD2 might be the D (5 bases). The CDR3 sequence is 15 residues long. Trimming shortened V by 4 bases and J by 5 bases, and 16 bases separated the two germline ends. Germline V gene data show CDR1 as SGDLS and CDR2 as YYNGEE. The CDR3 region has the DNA TGTGCCAGCAGCTTACTGACACCGGGAAACAATGAGCAGTTCTTC. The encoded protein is CASSLLTPGNNEQFF. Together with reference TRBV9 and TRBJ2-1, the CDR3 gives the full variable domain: DSGVTQTPKHLITATGQRVTLRCSPRSGDLSVYWYQQSLDQGLQFLIQYYNGEERAKGNILERFSAQQFPDLHSELNLSSLELGDSALYFCASSLLTPGNNEQFFGPGTRLTVL.